The sequence of this T cell receptor beta chain was determined in a study of T cell repertoires in cytomegalovirus infection. Study in general: Both a matching HLA type and CMV infection were indicated by public TCR beta signatures.

TCRdb analysed the reads with MiXCR anew, one entry per CDR3 protein. The data contain 490,000 or so distinct CDR3 sequences, around 10% of them singletons. CDR1 and CDR2 (germline): SGHTA, FQGTGA. V was trimmed by 5 bases and J by 1 base, leaving 11 bases between them. This CDR3 comprises 15 residues. This clonotype was seen repeatedly, ten times or more. Its cognate antigen is unknown. Notes on the study in general: Predominance within the ex vivo response was attributable to HLA-C-restricted CMV-specific TCR beta clonotypes. Cumulated frequencies of public TCR beta families served to identify carriers of CMV plus the relevant HLA.

The sequence was collected from a human donor in good health (CMV status not recorded). Some clones in this sample may be carry-over from other donors' samples. The gene calls are TRBV7-3 and TRBJ2-2; D perhaps matches TRBD1 (6 bases). The sequenced material came from PBMCs. The CDR3 is CASSPDRENTGELFF. CDR3 coding DNA: TGTGCCAGCAGCCCGGACAGAGAGAACACCGGGGAGCTGTTTTTT.